This entry is about one TCR beta chain. Its antigen remains unidentified. Repertoires were generated with immunoSEQ multiplex PCR, while TCRdb's copy carries only in-frame clones and drops some. The sample records roughly 120,000 clones, roughly 83% being singletons. CDR3 length: 13 amino acids. CDR1 and CDR2 from the germline V gene are MNHNS and SASEGT. V lost 3 bases and J lost 7, with 10 bases in between. These data belong to a study of cytomegalovirus exposure and HLA in healthy donors. Points from the study as a whole: With high specificity and sensitivity, the classifier reportedly diagnosed cytomegalovirus status.

The sequencing input was PBMCs. This rearrangement joins TRBV6-1 to TRBJ1-5; D is uncertain. This TCR was recovered from a man aged 18 to 30 in good health and CMV-seronegative. This CDR3 reads CASSDRFYQPQHF. The CDR3 bases are TGTGCCAGCAGTGATCGGTTTTACCAGCCCCAGCATTTT.